This T cell receptor (beta chain) derives from a study of T-cell reconstitution after alpha-beta-depleted transplantation in children. Findings and limits, study-wide: The origin of high day-60 TCRbeta diversity in some patients lay in surviving recipient T cells and thymic progenitors. At around two months after transplant, the alpha-beta T cells were reportedly derived from several hundred expanded clones that came from non-depleted graft cells. Newly produced T cells mostly accounted for T-cell counts and diversity one year post-transplant.

Ten or more counts support this clonotype. Its specificity is unknown. CDR3 length equals 14 residues. J was trimmed by 9 bases and V by 5 bases; bases with no gene match: 10. Germline V gene lookup returns CDR1 SGHVS and CDR2 FQNEAQ. Unique molecular identifiers were incorporated when the TCRbeta library was constructed. Via MiXCR, TCRdb re-called the PCR reads, giving one row per CDR3 protein. The data hold 210,000 or so distinct CDR3 sequences, with about a tenth observed a single time. The sequences come from PBMCs, collected before TCRalphabeta/CD19-depleted stem cell transplant. This TCR derives from a child younger than two with acute myeloid leukemia, due to receive a stem cell transplant. This chain links TRBV7-8 with TRBJ2-4; 7 bases align to TRBD1. CDR3 amino acids: CASSENRGTGIQYF. The DNA for the CDR3 is TGTGCCAGCAGCGAGAACAGGGGAACAGGCATTCAGTACTTC.